Each of the 21 T cell receptor beta chains below was sequenced from the same sample in a study of beta chain features in type 1 diabetes. cDNA synthesis used the whole RNA isolate, giving expressed TCRB sequences. Libraries were prepared by immunoSEQ multiplex PCR; TCRdb keeps only in-frame clonotypes and omits some of them. The table includes about 140,000 clones, around 7% detected once. The sequenced sample consisted of central memory CD4+ T cells from blood. These receptors were collected from a woman between 25 and 40 years old in good health.

This clone was counted between two and nine times. This sequence joins TRBV18 and TRBJ2-6; 7 positions agree with TRBD1. Germline V gene data show CDR1 as KGHSH and CDR2 as LQKENI. The CDR3 runs to 18 residues. V dropped 5 bases and J dropped 1; count of bases not matched to a gene: 11. The CDR3 sequence is CASSFAGTAASGANVLTF. The CDR3 coding sequence is TGTGCCAGCTCATTTGCCGGGACAGCGGCTTCTGGGGCCAACGTCCTGACTTTC. Full variable domain (rest looked up from reference TRBV18 and TRBJ2-6): NAGVMQNPRHLVRRRGQEARLRCSPMKGHSHVYWYRQLPEEGLKFMVYLQKENIIDESGMPKERFSAEFPKEGPSILRIQQVVRGDSAAYFCASSFAGTAASGANVLTFGAGSRLTVL.

This chain uses TRBV10-3 with TRBJ2-2, with TRBD2 identical over 7 bases. This CDR3 contains 13 residues. V lost 2 bases and J lost 9; bases outside the gene matches: 3. Germline CDR1 is ENHRY and CDR2 is SYGVKD. CDR3 residues: CAISEGGDWELFF. The CDR3 DNA reads TGTGCCATCAGTGAGGGGGGGGACTGGGAGCTGTTTTTT.

This clone was seen a few times. This chain joins TRBV19 and TRBJ2-1; TRBD2 might be the D (6 bases). The CDR3 consists of 15 residues. Germline CDR1 reads LNHDA; CDR2 reads SQIVND (reference sequence). V was pared by 10 bases and J by 5 bases, with 21 bases between. This CDR3 reads CATLGRLDWDNEQFF. The CDR3 DNA reads TGTGCCACCCTGGGGCGACTAGATTGGGACAATGAGCAGTTCTTC.

This clone was found many times. This chain joins TRBV9 and TRBJ2-6; TRBD1 is a possible D gene (5 bases). This CDR3 region has 15 residues. Germline V gives CDR1 SGDLS, CDR2 YYNGEE. V shed 3 bases and J shed 3 bases, with 10 bases lying between them. The CDR3 region is CASSAQGIGANVLTF. The DNA of the CDR3 is TGTGCCAGCAGCGCGCAGGGAATTGGGGCCAACGTCCTGACTTTC.

In regard to this clone: One end of the junction varies from germline; a read error may be responsible. Written as DNA, the CDR3 is TGTGCCAGCAGCTTGGCATCAGGGAGACAGGGTTACGAGCAGCACTTC. This encodes CASSLASGRQGYEQHF. The rearrangement joins TRBV5-4 to TRBJ2-7, with 7 bases matching TRBD1. CDR3 length equals 16 residues. The germline gives CDR1 SGHNT, CDR2 YYREEE (reference sequence).

This clone was detected a few times. The chain combines TRBV18 with TRBJ1-2; maybe TRBD1 (5 bases). The CDR3 consists of 15 residues. Germline CDR1 is KGHSH and CDR2 is LQKENI. V was clipped by 3 bases and J by 6 bases, with 17 bases between them. CDR3 nucleotide sequence: TGTGCCAGCTCACCTTCGGGGGATCGAGGTAATGGCTACACCTTC. This sequence encodes CASSPSGDRGNGYTF. The full variable domain, its missing parts supplied by reference TRBV18 and TRBJ1-2, is NAGVMQNPRHLVRRRGQEARLRCSPMKGHSHVYWYRQLPEEGLKFMVYLQKENIIDESGMPKERFSAEFPKEGPSILRIQQVVRGDSAAYFCASSPSGDRGNGYTFGSGTRLTVV.

This clone was observed a handful of times. This chain links TRBV7-2 with TRBJ2-3; 9 bases fit TRBD2. V lost 2 bases, J lost 5 bases, and 11 bases stayed unmatched. Germline CDR1 and CDR2: SGHTA and FQGNSA. The CDR3 is 17 amino acids. CDR3 nucleotide sequence: TGTGCCAGCAGCTTACTCGCGGGAGGGCAATGGGGAGATACGCAGTATTTT. Its translation: CASSLLAGGQWGDTQYF. Looking up the rest from reference TRBV7-2 and TRBJ2-3 gives the full variable domain: GAGVSQSPSNKVTEKGKDVELRCDPISGHTALYWYRQSLGQGLEFLIYFQGNSAPDKSGLPSDRFSAERTGGSVSTLTIQRTQQEDSAVYLCASSLLAGGQWGDTQYFGPGTRLTVL.

J is TRBJ1-2 and V is TRBV30, with no clear D. The CDR3 is made up of 13 amino acids. Germline assignment: CDR1 GTSNPN and CDR2 SVGIG (reference sequence). V dropped 0 bases and J dropped 3 bases, with 8 bases sitting between them. The CDR3 region has the DNA TGTGCCTGGAGTGTCCAGGTCTACTATGGCTACACCTTC. Its protein is CAWSVQVYYGYTF.

The chain recombines TRBV9 with TRBJ2-5; D might be TRBD1 (5 bases). The V gene lost 0 bases and the J gene lost 1 base, with 10 bases spanning the gap. The CDR3 has 15 amino acids. Germline lookup yields CDR1 SGDLS and CDR2 YYNGEE. CDR3 sequence (DNA): TGTGCCAGCAGCGTAGGACAGCCTTTCCAAGAGACCCAGTACTTC. This encodes CASSVGQPFQETQYF. Full variable domain (outside the CDR3, taken from reference TRBV9 and TRBJ2-5): DSGVTQTPKHLITATGQRVTLRCSPRSGDLSVYWYQQSLDQGLQFLIQYYNGEERAKGNILERFSAQQFPDLHSELNLSSLELGDSALYFCASSVGQPFQETQYFGPGTRLLVL.

The genes are TRBV28 and TRBJ2-7; the match to TRBD2 covers 12 bases. The CDR3 has 15 amino acids. The ends lost 6 bases at V and 13 bases at J; junction bases unmatched: 16. CDR1 is MDHEN and CDR2 is SYDVKM in the germline V gene. DNA of the CDR3: TGTGCCAGCAGCCCCTCCGGACTAGCGGGACCCGAATCATACTTC. Residues: CASSPSGLAGPESYF.

This chain joins TRBV29-1 and TRBJ2-7, with 9 bases that match TRBD2. Germline-derived CDR1 and CDR2 are SQVTM and ANQGSEA. This CDR3 comprises 14 residues. V lost 4 bases to trimming and J lost 5 bases; unmatched junction nucleotides: 9. CDR3 residues: CSVVASGNHHEQYF. Here the CDR3 DNA reads TGCAGCGTTGTCGCTAGCGGGAATCACCACGAGCAGTACTTC.

This clone came up a few times. The rearrangement uses TRBV19 and TRBJ2-7, with 7 bases matching TRBD2. From germline, CDR1 is LNHDA and CDR2 SQIVND (reference sequence). Losses at the gene ends were 7 bases for V and 3 bases for J; bases not matched to a gene: 12. There are 15 residues in the CDR3. In nucleotides, the CDR3 is TGTGCCAGTACCCCCGCTGGGGAGGGGCTCTACGAGCAGTACTTC. It encodes CASTPAGEGLYEQYF.

V and J are TRBV5-6 and TRBJ2-5; TRBD1 agrees at 8 bases. The DNA end is a closer match to TRBJ2-7, so the J assignment may be wrong. The CDR3 extends over 18 amino acids. CDR1 is SGHDT and CDR2 is YYEEEE in the germline V gene. CDR3 sequence reads: CASSFETGVYRPGYEQYF. CDR3 bases: TGTGCCAGCAGCTTTGAGACAGGGGTATATCGACCCGGCTACGAGCAGTACTTC.

J is TRBJ2-1 and V is TRBV5-4, with 8 bases identical to TRBD2. Germline V CDR1 and CDR2: SGHNT, YYREEE (reference sequence). CDR3 length: 15 residues. The J segment lost 1 base and the V segment lost 4 bases, leaving 4 bases of the junction unmatched. CDR3 DNA: TGTGCCAGCAGCCGAACTAGCGGATCCTACAATGAGCAGTTCTTC. Amino acids: CASSRTSGSYNEQFF.

The gene calls are TRBV5-5 and TRBJ2-2; 7 bases match TRBD1. This CDR3 spans 15 amino acids. V lost 4 bases, J lost 8 bases, and 11 bases stayed unmatched. Germline CDR1 reads SGHKS; CDR2 reads YYEKEE (reference sequence). This CDR3 is CASSRDRVWKGELFF. The CDR3 DNA sequence: TGTGCCAGCAGCCGCGACAGGGTTTGGAAAGGGGAGCTGTTTTTT.

The rearrangement joins TRBV14 to TRBJ2-4, with TRBD2 matching over 10 bases. The CDR3 totals 16 residues. The V gene end was trimmed by 4 bases and the J gene end by 6 bases; junction bases not matched to a gene: 9. Per germline, CDR1 SGHDN and CDR2 FVKESK. CDR3 in DNA: TGTGCCAGCAGCCCCCGGGTAGCGGGAGGCAGAAACATTCAGTACTTC. Translating it yields CASSPRVAGGRNIQYF.

This chain connects TRBV6-6 to TRBJ1-3; 9 bases map to TRBD1. Trimming cost V 4 bases and J 8 bases; bases outside gene matches: 3. The germline CDR1 and CDR2 sequences are MNHNY and SVGAGI (reference sequence). This CDR3 spans 13 amino acids. The CDR3 DNA follows: TGTGCCAGCAGTTGGGACAGGGTGGACACCATATATTTT. This sequence encodes CASSWDRVDTIYF.

The chain couples TRBV7-2 to TRBJ2-5, with unresolved D. Germline values: CDR1 SGHTA, CDR2 FQGNSA. V dropped 1 base and J dropped 2 bases, with 8 bases sitting between them. The CDR3 is 14 amino acids. CDR3 bases: TGTGCCAGCAGCTTAGGTCGCAGTCAAGAGACCCAGTACTTC. Translated, it gives CASSLGRSQETQYF.

A note on this clone: The junction does not match germline at one end; this may be a read error. V usage is TRBV7-6 and J usage is TRBJ1-5; 8 bases are shared with TRBD1. Germline CDR1 SGHVS, CDR2 FNYEAQ. This CDR3 comprises 16 residues. In DNA, the CDR3 is TGTGCCAACAGCTTAGAGCCAGGGGGCTCAGGTCAGCCCCAGCATTTT. Translating gives CANSLEPGGSGQPQHF.

The V and J genes are TRBV10-3 and TRBJ2-5, with TRBD2 matching 10 bases. Germline trimming cut 4 bases from V and 1 base from J; bases unmatched to any gene: 0. This CDR3 is 14 amino acids long. The germline V gene encodes CDR1 ENHRY and CDR2 SYGVKD. CDR3 region: CAISGLAGQETQYF. CDR3 in DNA: TGTGCCATCAGTGGACTAGCGGGCCAAGAGACCCAGTACTTC.

The chain employs TRBV30 and TRBJ2-5; D is undetermined. With the DNA end fitting TRBJ2-7 better, the J assignment may be wrong. This CDR3 spans 11 amino acids. Germline V gives CDR1 GTSNPN, CDR2 SVGIG (reference sequence). CDR3 protein: CAWSSSYEQYF. For the CDR3, the DNA is TGTGCCTGGAGTAGTTCCTACGAGCAGTACTTC.